This TCR beta chain was observed in a study of cytotoxic CD8 clonotypes in ibrutinib-treated CLL. As concerns this clone: The antigen remains unidentified.

Assay used: immunoSEQ multiplex PCR; TCRdb lists only in-frame clones, some missing. The sample includes roughly 200,000 clones, approximately 68% of them seen just once. The study, taken as a whole, reports: Public clonotypes, found uncommonly, either contracted or stayed stable on treatment.

TCR beta libraries used about 2 micrograms of genomic DNA from cryopreserved PBMCs. Source: PBMCs, taken after 24 months of ibrutinib treatment. The sequence was collected from a human donor with chronic lymphocytic leukemia.

CDR3 coding DNA: TGTGCCAGCAGCTTCAACGCGAACACCGGGGAGCTGTTTTTT. Translating it yields CASSFNANTGELFF. The chain is built from TRBV7-6 and TRBJ2-2; D is uncertain. The germline gives CDR1 SGHVS, CDR2 FNYEAQ. The CDR3 extends over 14 amino acids. Trimming stripped 3 bases from V and 0 bases from J, with 5 bases between. Using reference TRBV7-6 and TRBJ2-2 for the parts outside the CDR3, the full variable domain is GAGVSQSPRYKVTKRGQDVALRCDPISGHVSLYWYRQALGQGPEFLTYFNYEAQQDKSGLPNDRFSAERPEGSISTLTIQRTEQRDSAMYRCASSFNANTGELFFGEGSRLTVL.